This T cell receptor beta chain was observed in a study of blood T cells in healthy people across ages. PCR was performed a second time for about 7 to 11 cycles using a sample-barcoded 5' primer and a J-beta primer mix. TCRdb called the 5' RACE reads again in MiXCR, with one record for every CDR3 protein. The sample gives 1 million to 1.2 million distinct CDR3 sequences, about two fifths of which show up once; roughly 13% is in the top ten. This clonotype was seen more than once but under ten times. The trim removed 0 bases at V and 4 bases at J, leaving 8 bases unmatched. Germline V gene lookup returns CDR1 MGHRA and CDR2 YSYEKL. The CDR3 contains 17 residues.

The sequence derives from a young man in good health. The specimen was blood. The chain is built from TRBV4-1 and TRBJ2-3, with 9 nucleotides matching TRBD1. CDR3 nucleotide sequence: TGCGCCAGCAGCCAAGATCGGCGGGACAGGGAATCAGATACGCAGTATTTT. It translates to CASSQDRRDRESDTQYF.